This T cell receptor (beta chain) was observed in a study of blood T cell repertoires in COVID-19. About the study: Acute-phase and convalescent COVID-19 samples originated in the United States, Italy and Spain. T cells, B-cell-depleted T cells, or PBMCs provided the cDNA or gDNA that served as material.

Under the authors' procedure: Counts of nucleated cells, estimated from reference gene primer amplification, were obtained. Generated by immunoSEQ multiplex PCR, the TCRdb table keeps only in-frame clones and is missing some. Clone size and the V and J calls come from that table; the DNA yielded D and trimming. The data show 270,000 or so clones, with approximately 83% seen just once and 10% to 15% held by the top ten. The receptor comes from a human donor in a cohort sampled during active COVID-19. Sequencing was performed on peripheral blood.

This CDR3 reads CASSYSIGQFEAFF. The CDR3 DNA reads TGTGCCAGCAGTTACTCGATTGGGCAATTCGAAGCTTTCTTT. The chain joins TRBV6-5 to TRBJ1-1, with D unresolved. This CDR3 contains 14 residues. The germline CDR1 and CDR2 sequences are MNHEY and SVGAGI. V was cut by 0 bases and J by 8 bases, with 13 bases left in between.